Following are 20 T cell receptor beta chains from one sample sequenced in a study of beta chain features in type 1 diabetes. Study results and limitations: All four CD4+ subsets of Type 1 diabetes patients contained TCRB CDR3s that were moderately but significantly shorter.

Which antigens these TCRs recognize remains unknown. Every isolated RNA sample was fully reverse transcribed, so sequencing captured expressed TCRB transcripts. The method was immunoSEQ multiplex PCR; TCRdb's version includes in-frame clones alone and lacks a portion of them. The table has hundreds of thousands of clones, roughly 15% seen once. Material: naive CD4+ T cells from blood. Receptor source: a man aged 18 to 29 with type 1 diabetes.

This chain joins TRBV28 and TRBJ1-6; the match to TRBD1 covers 7 bases. The trim removed 7 bases at V and 7 bases at J, leaving 13 bases unmatched. The germline CDR1 and CDR2 sequences are MDHEN and SYDVKM. This CDR3 spans 16 amino acids. The CDR3 loop is CASIGTQGLGNSPLHF. The CDR3, as DNA: TGTGCCAGCATTGGGACACAGGGGTTAGGAAATTCACCCCTCCACTTT.

This clone has only a few counts. The chain is built from TRBV5-4 and TRBJ2-3; 13 nucleotides align to TRBD2. This CDR3 spans 16 amino acids. Germline trimming cut 5 bases from V and 2 bases from J; bases unmatched to any gene: 5. CDR1 SGHNT and CDR2 YYREEE come from the germline V gene (reference sequence). CDR3 in amino acids: CASRYGTSGATDTQYF. As DNA, the CDR3 is TGTGCCAGCAGATATGGGACTAGCGGGGCCACAGATACGCAGTATTTT.

This sequence joins TRBV15 and TRBJ2-1, with a possible D match to TRBD1 (7 bases). Germline CDR1 and CDR2: LNHNV and YYDKDF (reference sequence). This CDR3 has 13 residues. Trimming took off 6 bases at V and 8 bases at J, with 14 bases between the two ends. As DNA, the CDR3 is TGTGCCACCAGACAGGGGAGGCTCTATGAGCAGTTCTTC. Its translation: CATRQGRLYEQFF. The full variable domain, its missing parts supplied by reference TRBV15 and TRBJ2-1, is DAMVIQNPRYQVTQFGKPVTLSCSQTLNHNVMYWYQQKSSQAPKLLFHYYDKDFNNEADTPDNFQSRRPNTSFCFLDIRSPGLGDTAMYLCATRQGRLYEQFFGPGTRLTVL.

The chain links TRBV14 to TRBJ2-7, with TRBD2 matching 7 bases. The trim removed 4 bases at V and 3 bases at J, leaving 3 bases unmatched. Germline lookup yields CDR1 SGHDN and CDR2 FVKESK. The CDR3 is 13 amino acids. CDR3 amino acids: CASSLPGGYEQYF. CDR3 bases: TGTGCCAGCAGCCTCCCGGGGGGCTACGAGCAGTACTTC.

This chain connects TRBV28 to TRBJ2-7, with D perhaps matching TRBD1 (5 bases). Trimming left V 4 bases short and J 1 base short, with 8 bases between. The CDR3 has 13 amino acids. Germline V gives CDR1 MDHEN, CDR2 SYDVKM. The CDR3 protein is CASSSPGSYEQYF. The DNA for the CDR3 is TGTGCCAGCAGTTCACCAGGGTCCTACGAGCAGTACTTC.

This clone was observed a few times. The chain combines TRBV6-1 with TRBJ2-3; a weak D match, TRBD1 (5 bases). Germline-derived CDR1 and CDR2 are MNHNS and SASEGT. The CDR3 covers 12 residues. V gave up 4 bases and J gave up 4 bases, with 6 bases separating them. The CDR3 reads CASSGQPDTQYF. CDR3 DNA sequence: TGTGCCAGCAGTGGACAGCCAGATACGCAGTATTTT.

V is TRBV9 and J is TRBJ2-5; 7 nucleotides align to TRBD2. The CDR3 covers 14 residues. Per the germline V gene, CDR1 is SGDLS and CDR2 is YYNGEE. The V and J ends lost 6 bases and 1 base, in that order; junction bases with no gene match: 6. DNA of the CDR3: TGTGCCAGCACCCGGGGCGGGGGCCAAGAGACCCAGTACTTC. Residues: CASTRGGGQETQYF.

This clone was seen once. The rearrangement uses TRBV12-5 and TRBJ2-5; TRBD1 agrees at 10 bases. The CDR3 consists of 14 residues. V trimming: 6 bases; J trimming: 3 bases; junction bases outside the gene matches: 4. The germline V gene encodes CDR1 LGHNT and CDR2 FRNRAP. CDR3 residues: CASGSGTGEETQYF. The CDR3 region has the DNA TGTGCTAGTGGCTCCGGGACAGGGGAAGAGACCCAGTACTTC.

This chain joins TRBV28 and TRBJ2-1, with 9 bases matching TRBD1. Germline values: CDR1 MDHEN, CDR2 SYDVKM. The CDR3 loop spans 15 amino acids. With V trimmed by 4 bases and J by 4 bases, 5 bases remained unmatched. In DNA form, the CDR3 reads TGTGCCAGCAGTTGGGACAGGGTTCAATACAATGAGCAGTTCTTC. Its protein is CASSWDRVQYNEQFF.

This clone was counted only a few times. The genes are TRBV4-1 and TRBJ2-5; D not resolved. This CDR3 has 13 amino acids. The germline V and J ends were trimmed by 4 bases and 2 bases, with 8 bases remaining between them. Looked up from germline, CDR1 is MGHRA and CDR2 is YSYEKL. The CDR3: CASSLSYQETQYF. CDR3 nucleotides: TGCGCCAGCAGCCTTTCCTATCAAGAGACCCAGTACTTC.

The chain combines TRBV25-1 with TRBJ1-2; D not resolved. The ends were cut back, 3 bases at V and 4 bases at J, with 6 bases in the middle. Germline CDR1 is MGHDK and CDR2 is SYGVNS. The CDR3 spans 12 residues. The CDR3: CASSDDSYGYTF. CDR3 nucleotide sequence: TGTGCCAGCAGTGACGATAGCTATGGCTACACCTTC.

This sequence joins TRBV19 and TRBJ2-1, with TRBD1 as a possible D gene (6 bases). V was shortened by 5 bases and J by 0 bases, with 8 bases between the two germline ends. The CDR3 covers 14 residues. Germline values: CDR1 LNHDA, CDR2 SQIVND (reference sequence). Here the CDR3 DNA reads TGTGCCAGTAGTGGACAGTACTCCTACAATGAGCAGTTCTTC. It encodes CASSGQYSYNEQFF.

The chain combines TRBV7-9 with TRBJ2-1, with D possibly TRBD2 on 5 matching bases. The CDR3 consists of 13 residues. In germline, CDR1 is SEHNR, CDR2 FQNEAQ (reference sequence). V shed 9 bases and J shed 4 bases, with 13 bases lying between them. The CDR3 region has the DNA TGTGCCAGAAGGGCGGGTTTGTACAATGAGCAGTTCTTC. Translating it yields CARRAGLYNEQFF.

The chain employs TRBV11-2 and TRBJ2-1, with TRBD2 matching over 10 bases. Germline V gene sequence: CDR1 SGHAT, CDR2 FQNNGV. The CDR3 covers 15 residues. V shed 6 bases and J 9 bases; nucleotides not matched to a gene: 11. The CDR3 DNA sequence: TGTGCCAGCAGGTCCCCGGGACTAGCGTACGGTGAGCAGTTCTTC. Translated: CASRSPGLAYGEQFF. Looking up the rest from reference TRBV11-2 and TRBJ2-1 gives the full variable domain: EAGVAQSPRYKIIEKRQSVAFWCNPISGHATLYWYQQILGQGPKLLIQFQNNGVVDDSQLPKDRFSAERLKGVDSTLKIQPAKLEDSAVYLCASRSPGLAYGEQFFGPGTRLTVL.

There are a few counts of this clone. V is TRBV6-6 and J is TRBJ2-1; 8 nucleotides agree with TRBD1. This CDR3 region has 15 residues. The trim removed 3 bases at V and 8 bases at J, leaving 9 bases unmatched. Germline assignment: CDR1 MNHNY and CDR2 SVGAGI (reference sequence). CDR3 loop: CASSYLHRGSDEQFF. The CDR3 nucleotides are TGTGCCAGCAGTTATCTACACAGGGGGTCGGATGAGCAGTTCTTC.

This clone was counted between two and nine times. The rearrangement uses TRBV5-1 and TRBJ2-1, with a weak D call TRBD1 (6 bases). V was clipped by 1 base and J by 2 bases, with 13 bases between them. The CDR3 is 16 amino acids. CDR1 SGHRS and CDR2 YFSETQ come from the germline V gene. The CDR3 DNA is TGCGCCAGCAGCTTGTTGGGTCAGGGGACCTACAATGAGCAGTTCTTC. This codes for CASSLLGQGTYNEQFF.

V usage is TRBV18 and J usage is TRBJ2-5; possibly TRBD2 for D (5 bases). The CDR3 sequence is 14 residues long. Looked up from germline, CDR1 is KGHSH and CDR2 is LQKENI. Trimming cost V 0 bases and J 3 bases, with 8 bases left between them. The CDR3 here is CASSPPNGEETQYF. CDR3 DNA sequence: TGTGCCAGCTCACCACCTAACGGGGAAGAGACCCAGTACTTC.

The rearrangement joins TRBV28 to TRBJ2-5, with 7 bases aligning to TRBD1. The trim removed 6 bases at V and 1 base at J, leaving 5 bases unmatched. Looked up from germline, CDR1 is MDHEN and CDR2 is SYDVKM. The CDR3 has 14 residues. CDR3 sequence reads: CASSRTGIQETQYF. The CDR3, as DNA: TGTGCCAGCAGCCGGACAGGTATCCAAGAGACCCAGTACTTC.

The chain has TRBV28 and TRBJ2-5, with D tentatively TRBD2 (5 bases). In germline, CDR1 is MDHEN, CDR2 SYDVKM. The CDR3 has 14 amino acids. Trimming shortened V by 3 bases and J by 5 bases, and 13 bases separated the two germline ends. The CDR3 here is CASSLASLSETQYF. DNA of the CDR3: TGTGCCAGCAGTTTGGCTAGCTTGTCCGAGACCCAGTACTTC.

The chain links TRBV29-1 to TRBJ2-5, with D possibly matching TRBD2 (6 bases). In germline, CDR1 is SQVTM, CDR2 ANQGSEA. The CDR3 runs to 13 residues. Trimming left V 7 bases short and J 2 bases short, with 14 bases between. The CDR3 nucleotides read TGCAGCGCCCGCCCACTAGCTCAAGAGACCCAGTACTTC. It specifies CSARPLAQETQYF.